A single sample gave rise to the 24 T cell receptor beta chains below, sequenced in a study of blood T cell repertoires in COVID-19. TCRdb keeps only in-frame clones here, not all; method: immunoSEQ multiplex PCR. The sample lists around 140,000 clones, 86% occurring once. The source material was peripheral blood. The receptors were sampled from a woman aged 60 to 75 with acute or convalescent COVID-19.

The V and J genes are TRBV3-1 (or the pseudogene TRBV3-2) and TRBJ2-7; possibly TRBD1 for D (5 bases). The CDR3 contains 15 residues. From germline, CDR1 is LGHDT and CDR2 YNNKEL (reference sequence). The V end was cut by 0 bases, the J end by 1 base, with 10 bases between. The CDR3 DNA is TGTGCCAGCAGCCAAGATATGACAGTTTCCTACGAGCAGTACTTC. As protein: CASSQDMTVSYEQYF.

The chain couples TRBV6-5 to TRBJ2-7, with TRBD2 as a possible D gene (6 bases). V lost 4 bases to trimming and J lost 0 bases, with 10 bases between them. This CDR3 has 14 amino acids. Germline lookup yields CDR1 MNHEY and CDR2 SVGAGI. The CDR3 sequence: CASSSLANSYEQYF. The DNA for the CDR3 is TGTGCCAGCAGTTCCCTAGCGAACTCCTACGAGCAGTACTTC.

This clone has a single count. The chain employs TRBV2 and TRBJ2-3; 8 nucleotides match TRBD1. V lost 5 bases to trimming and J lost 2 bases; unmatched junction nucleotides: 6. Germline values: CDR1 SNHLY, CDR2 FYNNEI. The CDR3 has 15 residues. The CDR3 nucleotides read TGTGCCAGCAGTCGGGACAGGAACCCCACAGATACGCAGTATTTT. Translated: CASSRDRNPTDTQYF.

This chain connects TRBV28 to TRBJ1-5; D is perhaps TRBD1 (6 bases). The length of the CDR3 is 15 residues. The V gene lost 4 bases and the J gene lost 5 bases, with 15 bases spanning the gap. Looked up from germline, CDR1 is MDHEN and CDR2 is SYDVKM. The CDR3 protein is CASSSLPGVDQPQHF. CDR3 DNA: TGTGCCAGCAGTTCCCTCCCAGGGGTGGATCAGCCCCAGCATTTT.

The genes are TRBV9 and TRBJ2-5; 8 positions match TRBD2. Germline V lookup: CDR1 SGDLS, CDR2 YYNGEE. V gave up 4 bases and J gave up 1 base; unmatched junction bases: 6. The CDR3 extends over 15 amino acids. CDR3 in DNA: TGTGCCAGCAGCTCCGGGGGGACTAGCCAAGAGACCCAGTACTTC. It is translated as CASSSGGTSQETQYF. The full variable domain, rest sourced from reference TRBV9 and TRBJ2-5, is DSGVTQTPKHLITATGQRVTLRCSPRSGDLSVYWYQQSLDQGLQFLIQYYNGEERAKGNILERFSAQQFPDLHSELNLSSLELGDSALYFCASSSGGTSQETQYFGPGTRLLVL.

As to this clone: Other DNA sequences of this sample code for an identical CDR3. DNA of the CDR3: TGCGCCAGTAGTCAAGAGCCGAACACTGAAGCTTTCTTT. Translation gives CASSQEPNTEAFF. The chain combines TRBV5-1 with TRBJ1-1; no firm D call. The length of the CDR3 is 13 residues. The V and J ends lost 8 bases and 1 base respectively, with 12 bases between them. Germline assignment: CDR1 SGHRS and CDR2 YFSETQ.

The chain recombines TRBV19 with TRBJ2-3, with 8 bases identical to TRBD1. Germline V gives CDR1 LNHDA, CDR2 SQIVND (reference sequence). The CDR3 runs 15 residues. Losses at the gene ends were 8 bases for V and 9 bases for J; bases not matched to a gene: 16. The DNA of the CDR3 is TGTGCCAGTTCCTCGGGACAGGCCCCGGGTATCACGCAGTATTTT. This encodes CASSSGQAPGITQYF.

V usage is TRBV9 and J usage is TRBJ2-1; 13 nucleotides match TRBD2. CDR3 length: 17 amino acids. Germline V CDR1 and CDR2: SGDLS, YYNGEE. V lost 4 bases, J lost 7 bases, and 11 bases stayed unmatched. This CDR3 is CASSPRPTSGGGNEQFF. Here the CDR3 DNA reads TGTGCCAGCAGCCCCCGTCCCACTAGCGGGGGGGGGAATGAGCAGTTCTTC.

This rearrangement joins TRBV7-9 to TRBJ1-5, with D tentatively TRBD1 (6 bases). Germline V gene sequence: CDR1 SEHNR, CDR2 FQNEAQ (reference sequence). The CDR3 runs 14 residues. With 4 bases removed from V and 6 bases from J, the gap between germline ends came to 13 bases. CDR3 region: CASSSSTGFQPQHF. The CDR3 DNA reads TGTGCCAGCAGCTCCTCAACAGGGTTTCAGCCCCAGCATTTT.

The CDR3 DNA reads TGTGCCAGTAGTAGGGACAGGGGAAACTATGGCTACACCTTC. Residues: CASSRDRGNYGYTF. The gene calls are TRBV19 and TRBJ1-2; 10 positions agree with TRBD1. CDR1 is LNHDA and CDR2 is SQIVND in the germline V gene (reference sequence). The trim removed 4 bases at V and 2 bases at J, leaving 1 base unmatched. The CDR3 has 14 amino acids.

This chain uses TRBV5-6 with TRBJ1-5; tentatively, D is TRBD1 (5 bases). This CDR3 has 16 amino acids. The germline V gene has CDR1 SGHDT and CDR2 YYEEEE. V was shortened by 4 bases and J by 5 bases, with 19 bases between the two germline ends. In nucleotides, the CDR3 is TGTGCCAGCAGCCCGTCTGGTACAGGATTGCATCAGCCCCAGCATTTT. Protein: CASSPSGTGLHQPQHF.

As DNA, the CDR3 is TGCGCCAGCAGCCAAGAGTGGGGGGGGGCTCGGGACAATGAGCAGTTCTTC. Its protein is CASSQEWGGARDNEQFF. The genes are TRBV4-3 and TRBJ2-1, with D maybe TRBD2 (7 bases). Germline lookup yields CDR1 LGHNA and CDR2 YSLEER. V was pared by 0 bases and J by 5 bases, with 17 bases between. The CDR3 covers 17 residues.

V and J are TRBV4-2 and TRBJ2-3, with TRBD1 matching over 9 bases. Germline assignment: CDR1 LGHNA and CDR2 YNFKEQ. The trim removed 4 bases at V and 1 base at J, leaving 3 bases unmatched. This CDR3 is built from 15 residues. CDR3 residues: CASSLTGGGTDTQYF. The CDR3 region has the DNA TGTGCCAGCAGCCTGACAGGGGGAGGCACAGATACGCAGTATTTT.

J is TRBJ1-4 and V is TRBV7-9; D is perhaps TRBD1 (6 bases). The V and J ends lost 3 bases and 8 bases respectively, with 13 bases between them. CDR3 length: 14 residues. Per germline, CDR1 SEHNR and CDR2 FQNEAQ (reference sequence). CDR3 sequence reads: CASSFRTAREKLFF. For the CDR3, the DNA is TGTGCCAGCAGCTTTAGGACAGCGCGGGAAAAACTGTTTTTT.

V gene TRBV11-2 combines with J gene TRBJ2-5, with D possibly matching TRBD1 (6 bases). V was clipped by 4 bases and J by 4 bases, with 16 bases between them. There are 15 residues in the CDR3. Germline V CDR1 and CDR2: SGHAT, FQNNGV. CDR3 nucleotide sequence: TGTGCCAGCAGCTGGTCCCTTGGCAGGGGAGAGACCCAGTACTTC. Translation gives CASSWSLGRGETQYF.

The chain combines TRBV10-3 with TRBJ2-3, with D perhaps matching TRBD1 (6 bases). Germline CDR1 reads ENHRY; CDR2 reads SYGVKD. The CDR3 runs to 19 residues. V shed 4 bases and J shed 2 bases, with 25 bases lying between them. CDR3 bases: TGTGCCATCAGTGGGGGTCGGGACAATCCTCTTCTTAACACAGATACGCAGTATTTT. Encoded protein: CAISGGRDNPLLNTDTQYF.

Turning to this clone: An end of the junction differs from the germline gene, which may be a read error. The CDR3 spells CASSHGSGGPGF. DNA of the CDR3: TGTGCCAGCAGCCATGGGAGCGGGGGACCCGGCTTC. The chain carries TRBV7-9 and TRBJ2-7; 8 positions agree with TRBD2. Germline CDR1 reads SEHNR; CDR2 reads FQNEAQ (reference sequence). The CDR3 is 12 residues long.

The gene calls are TRBV5-1 and TRBJ1-4; no clear D. The CDR3 spans 14 residues. V lost 2 bases, J lost 2 bases, and 7 bases lay in between. CDR1 is SGHRS and CDR2 is YFSETQ in the germline V gene. This chain's CDR3 is CASSFSGTNEKLFF. Written as DNA, the CDR3 is TGCGCCAGCAGCTTCTCGGGGACTAATGAAAAACTGTTTTTT.

The chain couples TRBV6-6 to TRBJ1-2; TRBD1 agrees at 9 bases. CDR3 size: 15 residues. The V and J ends lost 4 bases and 8 bases, in that order; junction bases with no gene match: 11. Germline assignment: CDR1 MNHNY and CDR2 SVGAGI (reference sequence). CDR3 sequence reads: CASSLGQGSLAGYTF. Here the CDR3 DNA reads TGTGCCAGCAGTTTGGGACAGGGTTCGCTTGCAGGCTACACCTTC.

The V and J genes are TRBV5-4 and TRBJ2-2; D perhaps matches TRBD1 (6 bases). CDR1 is SGHNT and CDR2 is YYREEE in the germline V gene (reference sequence). V shed 4 bases and J shed 0 bases, with 10 bases lying between them. There are 15 residues in the CDR3. This chain's CDR3 is CASSPDRTNTGELFF. As DNA, the CDR3 is TGTGCCAGCAGCCCTGACAGGACGAACACCGGGGAGCTGTTTTTT.

In its sample, this clone was seen once. The chain links TRBV13 to TRBJ2-7; 9 bases match TRBD1. Trimming took 2 bases from V and 3 from J; bases not matched to a gene: 8. Germline assignment: CDR1 PRHDT and CDR2 FYEKMQ (reference sequence). This CDR3 has 16 amino acids. CDR3 sequence (DNA): TGTGCCAGCAGCTTACGACAGGGGGTTTGGAACTACGAGCAGTACTTC. Residues: CASSLRQGVWNYEQYF.

This rearrangement joins TRBV7-2 to TRBJ1-6; D may be TRBD1 (5 bases). The CDR3 spans 15 residues. V was pared by 4 bases and J by 9 bases, with 16 bases between. Germline V gives CDR1 SGHTA, CDR2 FQGNSA. The DNA of the CDR3 is TGTGCCAGCAGCTCCAAACGGGGGGGAGGTTCACCCCTCCACTTT. It specifies CASSSKRGGGSPLHF. The full variable domain, completed using reference TRBV7-2 and TRBJ1-6, is GAGVSQSPSNKVTEKGKDVELRCDPISGHTALYWYRQSLGQGLEFLIYFQGNSAPDKSGLPSDRFSAERTGGSVSTLTIQRTQQEDSAVYLCASSSKRGGGSPLHFGNGTRLTVT.

The chain recombines TRBV15 with TRBJ2-5, with 9 bases lining up with TRBD2. The J segment lost 1 base and the V segment lost 6 bases, leaving 6 bases of the junction unmatched. CDR1 is LNHNV, CDR2 YYDKDF, per germline (reference sequence). CDR3 size: 15 residues. The CDR3 loop reads CATRALAGLQETQYF. The DNA for the CDR3 is TGTGCCACCAGGGCCCTAGCGGGGCTCCAAGAGACCCAGTACTTC.

The rearrangement uses TRBV4-1 and TRBJ2-7; 11 bases match TRBD1. Germline loops: CDR1 MGHRA, CDR2 YSYEKL. This CDR3 comprises 17 residues. V lost 4 bases to trimming and J lost 1 base; unmatched junction nucleotides: 9. CDR3 nucleotide sequence: TGCGCCAGCAGCCGAACCCCCGGGACAGGGGGTTCCTACGAGCAGTACTTC. Translating gives CASSRTPGTGGSYEQYF.